This T cell receptor beta chain was captured by sequencing in a study of T cell repertoires in cytomegalovirus infection. Across the study: Indications came from public TCR beta signatures; they pointed to CMV infection and to a matching HLA type. Study outcomes and limitations: CMV carriers having the relevant HLA were flagged by cumulative public TCR beta family frequency.

Trimming removed 5 bases from V and 6 bases from J, with 10 bases in between. CDR3 length: 13 residues. Germline V gene lookup returns CDR1 SGHTA and CDR2 FQGTGA. TCRdb reanalysed the reads using MiXCR and keeps one entry per CDR3 protein. Among roughly 500,000 distinct CDR3 sequences listed, 16% were seen once. This clonotype was recorded at least ten times. What it binds is not known. The receptor was derived from a human donor in good health (CMV status not recorded). Some clones in this sample may be carry-over from other donors' samples. Sequencing used CD8+ T cells from PBMCs. This rearrangement joins TRBV7-3 to TRBJ2-2; D may be TRBD2 (5 bases). The CDR3 DNA follows: TGTGCCAGCAGCCCGGTGGGAGCCGGGGAGCTGTTTTTT. Its protein is CASSPVGAGELFF.